This section outlines one TCR beta chain sequence together with its context. Its antigen is not identified. TCRdb re-derived calls from the multiplex PCR reads in MiXCR, one entry per CDR3 protein. Of approximately 100,000 distinct CDR3 sequences listed, 21% are singletons. Axillary draining lymph nodes of breast cancer patients supplied the node samples. This entry comes from a study of breast tumors, draining lymph nodes, adjacent tissues. Study observations and caveats: Tumor TCR diversity was below lymph nodes but above nontumor tissue.

The V segment lost 6 bases and the J segment 7 bases; nucleotides outside the gene matches: 4. Germline CDR1 is LGHDT and CDR2 is YNNKEL (reference sequence). The CDR3 is 14 amino acids. The chain combines TRBV3-1 with TRBJ2-3; 13 bases agree with TRBD2. The specimen was axillary lymph node tissue. The origin of this receptor is a female donor with breast cancer. Some clones in this sample may be carry-over from other donors' samples. The CDR3 region is CASSPTSGRHTQYF. The CDR3 nucleotides are TGTGCCAGCAGTCCGACTAGCGGGAGGCATACGCAGTATTTT.